The 27 T cell receptor beta chains in this list originate from one sample, sequenced in a study of T cells expressing NK-cell markers. Using the 5' RACE reads, TCRdb records one entry per CDR3 protein without DNA. Listed are some 300,000 distinct CDR3 sequences; about 0.39% falls within the top ten. Sequenced material: blood T cells: a sorted CD56 or NKG2C T cell subset, CD4+ or CD8+ T cells, or bulk PBMC T cells (not recorded which). Receptors were obtained from a man aged 18-30 years in good health.

The genes are TRBV9 and TRBJ2-7. This CDR3 contains 14 residues. Germline V CDR1 and CDR2: SGDLS, YYNGEE. The CDR3 here is CASSVGGNVYEQYF.

This chain uses TRBV3-1 with TRBJ2-1. The CDR3 runs 12 residues. Looked up from germline, CDR1 is LGHDT and CDR2 is YNNKEL (reference sequence). The CDR3 is CASSRSGLEQFF.

The chain combines TRBV12-3 or TRBV12-4 with TRBJ2-2; TCRdb designates TRBD1, a call that cannot be tested without DNA. The CDR3 totals 15 residues. The CDR3 loop is CASRKGARVTGELFF.

This sequence joins TRBV12-5 and TRBJ1-1. CDR1 and CDR2 (germline): LGHNT, FRNRAP. CDR3 length: 14 residues. The chain's CDR3 is CASGLPRVSPEAFF.

This chain uses TRBV12-3 or TRBV12-4 with TRBJ2-3. This CDR3 has 12 residues. CDR3 sequence: CASRAGTDTQYF.

This chain connects TRBV11-1 to TRBJ2-6; TCRdb outputs TRBD1, but without DNA this stays unchecked. This CDR3 comprises 18 residues. Germline loops: CDR1 SGHAT, CDR2 FQDESV (reference sequence). CDR3 in amino acids: CASSSPLGAWVGANVLTF.

This chain joins TRBV28 and TRBJ2-2; the TCRdb call, TRBD1, lacks DNA for checking. This CDR3 region has 13 residues. Germline V lookup: CDR1 MDHEN, CDR2 SYDVKM. CDR3 protein: CASRPRAAGELFF.

This chain uses TRBV10-3 with TRBJ2-1; TCRdb reports TRBD2, a call that lacks DNA to check it against. The CDR3 consists of 13 residues. Germline-derived CDR1 and CDR2 are ENHRY and SYGVKD. CDR3 in amino acids: CAISGTADNEQFF.

The chain has TRBV7-3 and TRBJ2-5; with no DNA, the TCRdb D assignment of TRBD2 cannot be verified. CDR3 length equals 16 residues. From germline, CDR1 is SGHTA and CDR2 FQGTGA. CDR3 region: CASSPGTSGSQETQYF.

The rearrangement links TRBV28 to TRBJ2-7; TCRdb reports TRBD2, a call that lacks DNA to check it against. The CDR3 runs to 15 residues. Germline CDR1 reads MDHEN; CDR2 reads SYDVKM. CDR3 region: CASTDSGLPLYEQYF.

V gene TRBV15 combines with J gene TRBJ2-3; absent DNA, TCRdb's TRBD1 call cannot be checked. Germline loops: CDR1 LNHNV, CDR2 YYDKDF (reference sequence). The CDR3 consists of 16 residues. CDR3 sequence: CATSRDQTGGTDTQYF.

The V call is TRBV12-3 or TRBV12-4, the J call TRBJ2-6. The CDR3 length is 14 residues. CDR3 sequence reads: CASSAIAWANVLTF.

V gene TRBV10-3 combines with J gene TRBJ2-7; lacking DNA, the TRBD2 call made by TCRdb goes unchecked. CDR1 and CDR2 from the germline V gene are ENHRY and SYGVKD. CDR3 size: 14 residues. The CDR3 region is CAISPGLADYEQYF.

The chain employs TRBV27 and TRBJ1-6; no DNA is available, so the TRBD1 call from TCRdb remains unchecked. CDR1 and CDR2 from the germline V gene are MNHEY and SMNVEV (reference sequence). The CDR3 runs to 15 residues. The CDR3 loop is CASSLLGQSNSPLHF.

The gene calls are TRBV6-1 and TRBJ2-2; TCRdb gives TRBD2 as the D gene, but with no DNA this cannot be confirmed. The CDR3 consists of 16 residues. Per germline, CDR1 MNHNS and CDR2 SASEGT. CDR3 residues: CASSLLRTTYTGELFF.

The chain combines TRBV5-1 with TRBJ1-2. Looked up from germline, CDR1 is SGHRS and CDR2 is YFSETQ. This CDR3 region has 16 residues. The CDR3 here is CASSLEAAVEGYGYTF.

The chain uses TRBV4-1 and TRBJ1-6. The CDR3 runs to 16 residues. The germline V gene has CDR1 MGHRA and CDR2 YSYEKL. The CDR3 is CASSQDPSRTDSPLHF.

The chain employs TRBV20-1 and TRBJ2-7; with no DNA, the TCRdb D assignment of TRBD2 cannot be verified. Per germline, CDR1 DFQATT and CDR2 SNEGSKA (reference sequence). The CDR3 is 18 amino acids. The CDR3 sequence: CSARESRASWREIYEQYF.

The chain couples TRBV19 to TRBJ1-1; TCRdb's D call of TRBD1 is untestable without DNA. This CDR3 spans 15 amino acids. CDR1 is LNHDA, CDR2 SQIVND, per germline (reference sequence). This chain's CDR3 is CASSIRGFGNTEAFF.

The chain joins TRBV5-1 to TRBJ2-1; the TCRdb D gene call, TRBD1, has no DNA to confirm it. This CDR3 is 16 amino acids long. The germline CDR1 and CDR2 sequences are SGHRS and YFSETQ. Here the CDR3 reads CASSLGPGGSYNEQFF.

CDR3 region: CASSPSEHWGASNQPQHF. The chain couples TRBV4-2 to TRBJ1-5. The CDR3 sequence is 18 residues long. Germline V gives CDR1 LGHNA, CDR2 YNFKEQ.

The rearrangement uses TRBV6-2 or TRBV6-3 and TRBJ2-3. The CDR3 sequence is 16 residues long. Germline assignment: CDR1 MNHEY and CDR2 SVGEGT. This CDR3 is CASSSRMGMLADTQYF.

The chain uses TRBV20-1 and TRBJ2-4. The germline V gene encodes CDR1 DFQATT and CDR2 SNEGSKA (reference sequence). The CDR3 consists of 13 residues. This chain's CDR3 is CSAPRTAKNIQYF.

The chain joins TRBV4-3 to TRBJ1-5; the TRBD1 assignment by TCRdb is unverifiable without DNA. This CDR3 contains 15 residues. CDR1 is LGHNA, CDR2 YSLEER, per germline. CDR3 sequence: CASSQDHRGGQPQHF.

The chain employs TRBV29-1 and TRBJ1-2; the D gene TCRdb calls, TRBD1, cannot be checked with no DNA. The CDR3 is 13 amino acids. Germline V lookup: CDR1 SQVTM, CDR2 ANQGSEA. The CDR3 region is CSVGGGQGYGYTF.

The chain combines TRBV20-1 with TRBJ2-7; TCRdb gives TRBD2 as the D gene, but with no DNA this cannot be confirmed. CDR1 is DFQATT, CDR2 SNEGSKA, per germline (reference sequence). This CDR3 region has 15 residues. The CDR3 sequence is CSASLLASGRNEQYF.

The chain is built from TRBV6-1 and TRBJ2-3; the D call of TRBD1 rests on TCRdb alone, since no DNA is present to check it. This CDR3 has 17 amino acids. CDR1 and CDR2 (germline): MNHNS, SASEGT. CDR3: CASSPGTGIYQTDTQYF.